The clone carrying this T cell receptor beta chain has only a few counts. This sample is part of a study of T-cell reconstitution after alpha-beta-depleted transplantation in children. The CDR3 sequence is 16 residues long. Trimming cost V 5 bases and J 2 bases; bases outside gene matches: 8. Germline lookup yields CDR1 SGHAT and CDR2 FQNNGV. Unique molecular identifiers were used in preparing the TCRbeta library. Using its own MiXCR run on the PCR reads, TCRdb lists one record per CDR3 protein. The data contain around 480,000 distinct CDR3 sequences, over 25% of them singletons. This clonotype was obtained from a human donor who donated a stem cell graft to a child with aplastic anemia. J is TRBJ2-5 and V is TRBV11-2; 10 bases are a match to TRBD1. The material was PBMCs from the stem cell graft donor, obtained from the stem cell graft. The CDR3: CASSTGTGAAQETQYF. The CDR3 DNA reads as TGTGCCAGCAGCACCGGGACAGGGGCTGCACAAGAGACCCAGTACTTC.